Below are 25 T cell receptor beta chains sequenced from a single sample in a study of shared clonotypes between healthy human individuals. TCRdb keeps only in-frame clones here, not all; method: immunoSEQ multiplex PCR. The profile covers about 500,000 clones, with over 60% appearing a single time and around 12% taken by the ten largest. Material for sequencing was PBMCs. The receptors here all came from a woman in her forties in good health. Some clones in this sample may be carry-over from other donors' samples.

A remark on this clone: Distinct nucleotide sequences in the sample also encode this CDR3. The rearrangement links TRBV7-9 to TRBJ2-5; D assignment may be TRBD1 or TRBD2 (5 bases each). The CDR3 length is 13 residues. Germline CDR1 reads SEHNR; CDR2 reads FQNEAQ (reference sequence). The ends were cut back, 0 bases at V and 5 bases at J, with 7 bases in the middle. The CDR3 DNA is TGTGCCAGCAGCTTAGCTGGGGGTGAGACCCAGTACTTC. It is translated as CASSLAGGETQYF.

CDR3 bases: TGTGCCAGCAGTGGTCGGACTAGCGGACTCTACGAGCAGTACTTC. Amino acids: CASSGRTSGLYEQYF. The chain uses TRBV2 and TRBJ2-7; TRBD2 matches 10 bases. Trimming took 4 bases from V and 3 from J; bases not matched to a gene: 6. CDR3 length: 15 amino acids. CDR1 is SNHLY and CDR2 is FYNNEI in the germline V gene.

With respect to this clone: A read error is the likely source, as a far larger clone sits one nucleotide away. The chain combines TRBV4-2 with TRBJ1-1, with D perhaps matching TRBD1 (5 bases). The V and J ends lost 0 bases and 6 bases respectively, with 17 bases between them. The CDR3 consists of 16 residues. Germline CDR1 is LGHNA and CDR2 is YNFKEQ. For the CDR3, the DNA is TGTGCCAGCAGCCAAGAGGGGGACGGGGCGTTTGCTGAAGCTTTCTTT. The encoded protein is CASSQEGDGAFAEAFF.

This chain joins TRBV7-9 and TRBJ1-1, with D possibly matching TRBD1 (5 bases). V shed 5 bases and J shed 7 bases, with 11 bases lying between them. Germline loops: CDR1 SEHNR, CDR2 FQNEAQ (reference sequence). This CDR3 comprises 12 residues. The CDR3 sequence: CASSKRTGEAFF. The CDR3 DNA is TGTGCCAGCAGCAAAAGAACAGGTGAAGCTTTCTTT.

This clone was seen more than once but under ten times. Mismatch with germline at one junction end may stem from a read error. This chain uses TRBV30 with TRBJ2-7, with D uncertain. This CDR3 has 14 residues. Looked up from germline, CDR1 is GTSNPN and CDR2 is SVGIG (reference sequence). The CDR3 spells CAWGVDSRLYERYF. In DNA, the CDR3 is TGTGCCTGGGGGGTAGATTCGAGGCTTTACGAGCGGTACTTC.

This clone was observed a handful of times. The J gene is TRBJ2-5, the V gene TRBV11-2, with D unclear. The end of the DNA aligns better with TRBJ2-7, so the J call may be wrong. The CDR3 length is 14 residues. Germline values: CDR1 SGHAT, CDR2 FQNNGV. This CDR3 is CASSLNFREHEQYF. For the CDR3, the DNA is TGTGCCAGCAGCTTAAACTTCAGAGAGCACGAGCAGTACTTC.

This clone rates as medium-sized (0.01 to 0.1%). Different DNA sequences within this sample yield the same CDR3. The V and J genes are TRBV19 and TRBJ2-5; no definite D call. This CDR3 is built from 13 residues. Trimming removed 7 bases at V and 4 bases at J, with 13 bases between. Germline V lookup: CDR1 LNHDA, CDR2 SQIVND (reference sequence). The CDR3 here is CASTDVPGETQYF. In nucleotides, the CDR3 is TGTGCCAGTACCGATGTCCCAGGAGAGACCCAGTACTTC.

J is TRBJ2-2 and V is TRBV2; perhaps D is TRBD1 or TRBD2 (6 bases each). The CDR3 length is 16 residues. V lost 5 bases to trimming and J lost 4 bases, with 17 bases between them. Germline V gives CDR1 SNHLY, CDR2 FYNNEI. For the CDR3, the DNA is TGTGCCAGCAGTTCGCTCGGGGGCGCAAGCACCGGGGAGCTGTTTTTT. Protein: CASSSLGGASTGELFF.

The rearrangement links TRBV7-9 to TRBJ2-7; 9 bases fit TRBD1. Germline CDR1 is SEHNR and CDR2 is FQNEAQ (reference sequence). With 2 bases clipped from V and 2 bases from J, the junction kept 4 bases outside the gene matches. The CDR3 spans 15 residues. This CDR3 reads CASSLSGDRAYEQYF. For the CDR3, the DNA is TGTGCCAGCAGCTTATCCGGGGACAGGGCCTACGAGCAGTACTTC.

The chain is built from TRBV15 and TRBJ2-1, with unresolved D. The ends were cut back, 4 bases at V and 1 base at J, with 5 bases in the middle. The CDR3 spans 13 residues. The germline V gene has CDR1 LNHNV and CDR2 YYDKDF (reference sequence). In DNA, the CDR3 is TGTGCCACCAGCATTGGTTCCTACAATGAGCAGTTCTTC. Its translation: CATSIGSYNEQFF.

The chain carries TRBV7-2 and TRBJ1-1; weak D call: TRBD1 (5 bases). V dropped 10 bases and J dropped 0 bases, with 18 bases sitting between them. The CDR3 loop spans 15 amino acids. The germline V gene has CDR1 SGHTA and CDR2 FQGNSA. The CDR3 sequence: CAIAYLGEVNTEAFF. The CDR3 DNA reads as TGTGCCATTGCTTACTTAGGGGAGGTGAACACTGAAGCTTTCTTT.

This clone has just one count. The chain couples TRBV29-1 to TRBJ1-3; D possibly corresponds to TRBD1 (6 bases). The length of the CDR3 is 14 residues. Germline assignment: CDR1 SQVTM and CDR2 ANQGSEA. CDR3 sequence (DNA): TGCGGGAGCAGCGGGGGGCGCGCGGGAAACACCATATATTTT. It encodes CGSSGGRAGNTIYF.

This sequence joins TRBV2 and TRBJ1-5; 7 bases align to TRBD1. CDR1 and CDR2 from the germline V gene are SNHLY and FYNNEI. The CDR3 consists of 23 residues. J gave up 0 bases and V 3 bases, and 26 bases lay outside the gene matches. In DNA form, the CDR3 reads TGTGCCAGCAGTGACGCCACAGGGGTAACGGGATATCCGAGACCATATAGCAATCAGCCCCAGCATTTT. It specifies CASSDATGVTGYPRPYSNQPQHF.

This chain joins TRBV4-2 and TRBJ1-2; TRBD1 might be the D (6 bases). Trimming removed 2 bases at V and 2 bases at J, with 9 bases between. CDR3 size: 14 residues. Germline CDR1 is LGHNA and CDR2 is YNFKEQ. The CDR3 is CASSQQGSNYGYTF. The CDR3 nucleotides are TGTGCCAGCAGCCAACAGGGGTCCAACTATGGCTACACCTTC.

The chain couples TRBV5-1 to TRBJ2-1; 16 nucleotides match TRBD2. Trimming removed 3 bases from V and 5 bases from J; junction bases left unmatched: 8. Per the germline V gene, CDR1 is SGHRS and CDR2 is YFSETQ. The CDR3 has 18 amino acids. The DNA of the CDR3 is TGCGCCAGCAGCTCGGGACTAGCGGGAGGGGGTCATCACAATGAGCAGTTCTTC. Its translation: CASSSGLAGGGHHNEQFF.

The chain uses TRBV5-8 and TRBJ2-2, with D maybe TRBD1 (6 bases). Trimming removed 6 bases from V and 4 bases from J, with 13 bases in between. This CDR3 has 14 residues. Germline loops: CDR1 SGHTS, CDR2 YDEGEE. This CDR3 is CASTRVRGTGELFF. For the CDR3, the DNA is TGTGCCAGCACCAGGGTCAGGGGCACCGGGGAGCTGTTTTTT.

The CDR3 bases are TGCGCCAGCAGCCCCCGAGGGATCAGCCCCCCCTACGAGCAGTACTTC. It specifies CASSPRGISPPYEQYF. The genes are TRBV4-1 and TRBJ2-7; tentative D call: TRBD2 (5 bases). The germline V gene has CDR1 MGHRA and CDR2 YSYEKL. Trimming left V 4 bases short and J 2 bases short, with 18 bases between. The CDR3 loop spans 16 amino acids.

The rearrangement links TRBV9 to TRBJ2-7, with 8 bases matching TRBD2. The trim removed 2 bases at V and 0 bases at J, leaving 4 bases unmatched. The CDR3 is 15 residues long. Looked up from germline, CDR1 is SGDLS and CDR2 is YYNGEE. The CDR3 here is CASSVGGRYSYEQYF. CDR3 DNA: TGTGCCAGCAGCGTTGGCGGGAGGTACTCCTACGAGCAGTACTTC.

The CDR3 reads CASSPKGGLYNEQFF. For the CDR3, the DNA is TGTGCCAGCAGCCCCAAGGGGGGGCTATACAATGAGCAGTTCTTC. The chain couples TRBV7-9 to TRBJ2-1; possible D gene TRBD2, 7 bases. Trimming took off 5 bases at V and 4 bases at J, with 15 bases between the two ends. Germline CDR1 SEHNR, CDR2 FQNEAQ (reference sequence). The CDR3 loop spans 15 amino acids.

The chain couples TRBV7-3 to TRBJ2-2; no clear D gene. This CDR3 is built from 14 residues. The germline V gene encodes CDR1 SGHTA and CDR2 FQGTGA. Trimming removed 2 bases at V and 6 bases at J, with 10 bases between. The CDR3, as DNA: TGTGCCAGCAGCTTAGCCCTCGGAGCCGGGGAGCTGTTTTTT. This encodes CASSLALGAGELFF.

Only one count was recorded for this clone. This chain joins TRBV11-3 and TRBJ2-1; 8 positions agree with TRBD2. This CDR3 region has 15 residues. CDR1 SGHNT and CDR2 YENEEA come from the germline V gene. The junction had 11 bases not matched to a gene; V was cut back by 5 bases and J by 8 bases. The CDR3 DNA reads TGTGCCAGCAGCCTCCTGGAGGGCGGGAGGCATGAGCAGTTCTTC. It yields the protein CASSLLEGGRHEQFF.

The table lists this clone with a count of one. The DNA of the CDR3 is TGTGCCAGCACCAGGGCCGCCGGGGATCCCTACGAGCAGTACTTC. Translated, it gives CASTRAAGDPYEQYF. The chain has TRBV7-9 and TRBJ2-7; D is perhaps TRBD1 or TRBD2 (5 bases each). Between the trimmed V and J ends, which lost 7 bases and 2 bases, there was a span of 18 bases. The CDR3 is 15 residues long. Germline CDR1 reads SEHNR; CDR2 reads FQNEAQ (reference sequence).

Details on this clone: A read error is the likely source, as a far larger clone sits one nucleotide away. Other DNA sequences of this sample code for an identical CDR3. This chain uses TRBV28 with TRBJ2-7, with D perhaps matching TRBD2 (6 bases). Germline lookup yields CDR1 MDHEN and CDR2 SYDVKM. CDR3 length: 14 residues. The CDR3 DNA follows: TGTGCCAGCAATGGGGGGTACAGCTCCTATGAGCAGTACTTC. This gives the protein CASNGGYSSYEQYF.

This clone was seen a few times. A read error likely explains this, since a far larger clone differs by one base. The rearrangement joins TRBV11-3 to TRBJ1-1; D unresolved. The CDR3 totals 13 residues. Germline CDR1 SGHNT, CDR2 YENEEA. V gave up 5 bases and J gave up 0 bases, with 7 bases separating them. The CDR3 reads CASSPDVNTEAFF. The CDR3 coding sequence is TGTGCCAGCAGCCCTGACGTGAACACTGAAGCTTTCTTT.

The sample holds one count of this clone. CDR3 sequence (DNA): TGTGCCAGCAGCCTAAGGGATTTTAGGTCCTACAATGAGCAGTTCTTC. It yields the protein CASSLRDFRSYNEQFF. This chain links TRBV7-9 with TRBJ2-1; D not certain. V was trimmed by 5 bases and J by 1 base, leaving 15 bases between them. The germline V gene encodes CDR1 SEHNR and CDR2 FQNEAQ (reference sequence). This CDR3 is built from 16 residues.